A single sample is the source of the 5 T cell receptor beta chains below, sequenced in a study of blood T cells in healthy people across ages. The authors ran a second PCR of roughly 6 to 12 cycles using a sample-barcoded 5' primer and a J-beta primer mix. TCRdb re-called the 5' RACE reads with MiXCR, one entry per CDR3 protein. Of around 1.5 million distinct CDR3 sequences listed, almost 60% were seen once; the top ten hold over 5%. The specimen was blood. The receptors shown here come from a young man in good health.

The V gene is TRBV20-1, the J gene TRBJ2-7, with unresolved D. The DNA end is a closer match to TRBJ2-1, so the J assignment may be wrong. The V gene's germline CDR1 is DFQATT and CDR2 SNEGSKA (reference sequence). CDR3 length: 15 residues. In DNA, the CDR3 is TGCAGTGCTAGAGATGGGGTAGCCAACTACAATGAGCAGTTCTTC. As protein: CSARDGVANYNEQFF.

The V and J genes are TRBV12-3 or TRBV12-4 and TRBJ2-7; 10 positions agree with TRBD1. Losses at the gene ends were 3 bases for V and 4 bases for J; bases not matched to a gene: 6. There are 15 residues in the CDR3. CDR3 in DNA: TGTGCCAGCAGTTTCGGGACAGGGGTTATTTACGAGCAGTACTTC. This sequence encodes CASSFGTGVIYEQYF.

The CDR3 sequence is CSVEEAGENGYTF. DNA of the CDR3: TGCAGCGTTGAAGAAGCAGGAGAAAATGGCTACACCTTC. V usage is TRBV29-1 and J usage is TRBJ1-2; no firm D call. V was pared by 0 bases and J by 6 bases, with 11 bases between. Germline CDR1 and CDR2: SQVTM and ANQGSEA. The CDR3 is 13 amino acids.

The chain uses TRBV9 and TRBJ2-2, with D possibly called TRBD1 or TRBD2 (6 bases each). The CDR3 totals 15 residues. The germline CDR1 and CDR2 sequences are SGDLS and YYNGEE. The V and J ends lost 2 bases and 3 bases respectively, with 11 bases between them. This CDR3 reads CASSVGGGDTGELFF. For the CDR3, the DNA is TGTGCCAGCAGCGTGGGGGGCGGGGACACCGGGGAGCTGTTTTTT.

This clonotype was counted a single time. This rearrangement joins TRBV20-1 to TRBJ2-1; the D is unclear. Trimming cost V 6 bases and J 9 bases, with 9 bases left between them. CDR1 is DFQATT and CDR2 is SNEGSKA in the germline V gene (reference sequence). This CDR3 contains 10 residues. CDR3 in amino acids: CSAGDREQFF. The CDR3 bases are TGCAGTGCCGGTGACCGTGAGCAGTTCTTC.